This T cell receptor beta chain was observed in a study of shared clonotypes between healthy human individuals. The V end was cut by 4 bases, the J end by 0 bases, with 18 bases between. Germline V lookup: CDR1 MGHRA, CDR2 YSYEKL. The CDR3 is 18 residues long. All of the donors resided in Nashville, Tennessee, and each was a Caucasian adult. The assay was carried out at the deep level. Assay: immunoSEQ multiplex PCR; the TCRdb copy retains only in-frame clones and omits some. The sample has 2,100,000 or so clones, under 97% seen once. The chain has TRBV4-1 and TRBJ1-4; D perhaps matches TRBD1 (6 bases). The clonotype was recovered from a man aged 18 to 29 in good health. The sequenced material came from naive CD4+ T cells sorted from blood. Subset noted: CD45RA+ positively selected. CDR3 nucleotides: TGCGCCAGCAGCCTTGGGACAAAGATAGTTGCAACTAATGAAAAACTGTTTTTT. Its protein product is CASSLGTKIVATNEKLFF.